This TCR beta chain comes out of a study of blood T cells in healthy people across ages. Study-wide results and limits: Percentage of naive T cells showed a strong correlation with TCR beta diversity. Long-lived donors had more naive CD4+ cells and higher diversity than aged donors.

Primers used in a second PCR of roughly 6 to 12 cycles were a sample-barcoded 5' primer and a J-beta primer mix. TCRdb re-derived calls from the 5' RACE reads in MiXCR, one entry per CDR3 protein. This sample yields about 970,000 distinct CDR3 sequences, of which about 53% are seen a single time; about a fifth belongs to the top ten. This clonotype has only a few counts. The antigen is undetermined. Isolation per sample recovered at least 7 million PBMCs. Germline values: CDR1 SGHRS, CDR2 YFSETQ. After removal of 4 bases from V and 4 bases from J, the junction contained 12 bases not matched to a gene. The CDR3 runs 16 residues.

The TCR was taken from a woman aged 55-69 years in good health. Sequenced input: blood. The rearrangement links TRBV5-1 to TRBJ1-1; 8 nucleotides agree with TRBD1. Here the CDR3 DNA reads TGCGCCAGCAGCCAGTTCCTAGACAGGGGAGGCACTGAAGCTTTCTTT. This codes for CASSQFLDRGGTEAFF.